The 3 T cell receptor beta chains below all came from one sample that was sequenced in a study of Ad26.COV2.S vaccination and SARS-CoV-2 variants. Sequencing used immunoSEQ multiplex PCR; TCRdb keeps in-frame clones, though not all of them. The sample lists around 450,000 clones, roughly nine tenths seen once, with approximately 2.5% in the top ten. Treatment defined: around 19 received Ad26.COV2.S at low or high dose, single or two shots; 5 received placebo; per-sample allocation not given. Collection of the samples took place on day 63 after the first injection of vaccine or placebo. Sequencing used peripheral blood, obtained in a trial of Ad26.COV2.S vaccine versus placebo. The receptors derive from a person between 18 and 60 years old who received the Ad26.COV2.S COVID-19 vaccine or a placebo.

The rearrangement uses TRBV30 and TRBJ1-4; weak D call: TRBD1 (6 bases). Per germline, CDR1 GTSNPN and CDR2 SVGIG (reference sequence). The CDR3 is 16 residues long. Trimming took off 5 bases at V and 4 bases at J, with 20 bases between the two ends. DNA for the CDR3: TGTGCCTGGGGGGGCCCGAATGGACATGATAATGAAAAACTGTTTTTT. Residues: CAWGGPNGHDNEKLFF. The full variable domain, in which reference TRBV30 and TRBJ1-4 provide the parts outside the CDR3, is SQTIHQWPATLVQPVGSPLSLECTVEGTSNPNLYWYRQAAGRGLQLLFYSVGIGQISSEVPQNLSASRPQDRQFILSSKKLLLSDSGFYLCAWGGPNGHDNEKLFFGSGTQLSVL.

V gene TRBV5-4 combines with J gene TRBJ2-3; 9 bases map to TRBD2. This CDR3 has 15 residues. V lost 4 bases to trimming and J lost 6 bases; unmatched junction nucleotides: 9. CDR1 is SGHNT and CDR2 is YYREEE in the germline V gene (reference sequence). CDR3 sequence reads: CASSRTSEGGDTQYF. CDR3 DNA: TGTGCCAGCAGCCGGACTAGCGAGGGGGGGGATACGCAGTATTTT.

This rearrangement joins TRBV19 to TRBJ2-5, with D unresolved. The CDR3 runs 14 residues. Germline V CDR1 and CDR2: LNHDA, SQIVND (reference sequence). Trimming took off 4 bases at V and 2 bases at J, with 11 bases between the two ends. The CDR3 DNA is TGTGCCAGTAGTACGCAACATGGGCAAGAGACCCAGTACTTC. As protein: CASSTQHGQETQYF.